Described below is a single T cell receptor (beta chain) sequence and its context. Its antigen is as yet unknown. This record comes from a study of OX40 agonist ivuxolimab in advanced cancers. On the study more broadly: The mean age was roughly 60 years, ranging from about 23 to 79, with about four fifths of participants male. Findings of the study overall: With doses of 0.1 to 3.0 mg/kg, CD4+ and CD8+ blood T cells had undergone clonal expansion by week 6. Expanded clones were, on average, more numerous in CD8+ T cells than in CD4+.

The germline CDR1 and CDR2 sequences are MNHNY and SVGAGI (reference sequence). This CDR3 contains 14 residues. V lost 2 bases and J 1 base, leaving 8 bases between the germline ends. The protocol was immunoSEQ multiplex PCR, while the TCRdb copy is restricted to in-frame clones and leaves out a portion. The table lists approximately 99,000 clones, 94% of them singletons. The source was CD4+ or CD8+ T cells sorted from blood, collected in a trial of the OX40 agonist ivuxolimab. The chain couples TRBV6-6 to TRBJ1-1; the D gene is possibly TRBD1 (6 bases). This TCR was recovered from an adult with an advanced solid tumor such as melanoma, head and neck, liver or kidney cancer. The CDR3 sequence: CASSYQGPNTEAFF. The DNA for the CDR3 is TGTGCCAGCAGTTACCAGGGGCCGAACACTGAAGCTTTCTTT.